Below are 10 T cell receptor beta chains sequenced from a single sample in a study of OX40 agonist ivuxolimab in advanced cancers. Here immunoSEQ multiplex PCR was the method, and the copy in TCRdb shows in-frame clones only, minus some. Of about 89,000 clones listed, about 86% are singletons. Sequencing used CD4+ or CD8+ T cells sorted from blood, obtained in a trial of the OX40 agonist ivuxolimab. Receptors were obtained from an adult with an advanced solid tumor such as melanoma, head and neck, liver or kidney cancer.

The chain carries TRBV9 and TRBJ2-3; D is possibly TRBD1 or TRBD2 (5 bases each). CDR1 and CDR2 (germline): SGDLS, YYNGEE. The ends were cut back, 2 bases at V and 6 bases at J, with 16 bases in the middle. The CDR3 spans 15 residues. CDR3 residues: CASSVLGGPGDTQYF. For the CDR3, the DNA is TGTGCCAGCAGCGTGCTCGGCGGGCCAGGGGATACGCAGTATTTT.

The chain uses TRBV25-1 and TRBJ1-3; D gene ambiguous. The CDR3 covers 12 residues. V was cut by 7 bases and J by 4 bases, with 8 bases left in between. Germline CDR1 and CDR2: MGHDK and SYGVNS. CDR3 DNA: TGTGCCAGCACGACGGACGGAAACACCATATATTTT. Amino acids: CASTTDGNTIYF.

The CDR3 DNA follows: TGTGCCAGTAGTGTTCGGACAGGGGCAATCTCTTACTATGGCTACACCTTC. Translated: CASSVRTGAISYYGYTF. V is TRBV19 and J is TRBJ1-2, with 9 nucleotides matching TRBD1. The CDR3 sequence is 17 residues long. After removal of 5 bases from V and 3 bases from J, the junction contained 13 bases not matched to a gene. CDR1 and CDR2 (germline): LNHDA, SQIVND (reference sequence).

J is TRBJ2-5 and V is TRBV6-5; maybe TRBD2 (5 bases). The end of the DNA fits TRBJ2-7 better, so the J call may be wrong. This CDR3 has 15 amino acids. Germline V gives CDR1 MNHEY, CDR2 SVGAGI. This CDR3 is CASSYSRDFTYEQYF. The CDR3 coding sequence is TGTGCCAGCAGTTACTCGAGGGATTTCACCTACGAGCAGTACTTC.

V and J are TRBV7-2 and TRBJ2-7; 7 bases align to TRBD2. The germline gives CDR1 SGHTA, CDR2 FQGNSA. Trimming took 6 bases from V and 6 from J; bases not matched to a gene: 11. This CDR3 spans 14 amino acids. The CDR3 here is CASSPTMGRVEQYF. CDR3 sequence (DNA): TGTGCCAGCAGTCCTACGATGGGGAGGGTCGAGCAGTACTTC.

The genes are TRBV5-1 and TRBJ2-7; 8 nucleotides agree with TRBD1. The V gene's germline CDR1 is SGHRS and CDR2 YFSETQ. The length of the CDR3 is 13 residues. The trim removed 5 bases at V and 2 bases at J, leaving 3 bases unmatched. CDR3 residues: CASREGQAYEQYF. The DNA of the CDR3 is TGCGCCAGCAGGGAGGGACAGGCCTACGAGCAGTACTTC.

This clone was detected once. CDR3 protein: CASSETGGRETQYF. CDR3 DNA sequence: TGTGCCAGCAGCGAGACAGGGGGCCGGGAGACCCAGTACTTC. The chain couples TRBV2 to TRBJ2-5; TRBD1 agrees at 10 bases. Germline loops: CDR1 SNHLY, CDR2 FYNNEI. The trim removed 6 bases at V and 5 bases at J, leaving 6 bases unmatched. The length of the CDR3 is 14 residues.

The chain employs TRBV14 and TRBJ2-1; TRBD1 matches at 11 bases. CDR1 SGHDN and CDR2 FVKESK come from the germline V gene. CDR3 size: 16 residues. The V and J ends lost 0 bases and 8 bases, in that order; junction bases with no gene match: 6. The DNA of the CDR3 is TGTGCCAGCAGCCAAGATCCAGGACAGGGGGCCCATGAGCAGTTCTTC. This sequence encodes CASSQDPGQGAHEQFF.

The chain uses TRBV10-3 and TRBJ2-1; D might be TRBD1 (5 bases). Germline CDR1 and CDR2: ENHRY and SYGVKD. The V and J ends lost 2 bases and 8 bases respectively, with 7 bases between them. This CDR3 has 12 amino acids. CDR3 amino acids: CAISEGADEQFF. The CDR3 region has the DNA TGTGCCATCAGTGAGGGGGCAGATGAGCAGTTCTTC.

This chain connects TRBV6-5 to TRBJ1-5; a weak D match, TRBD1 (5 bases). With 5 bases removed from V and 8 bases from J, the gap between germline ends came to 19 bases. Germline V lookup: CDR1 MNHEY, CDR2 SVGAGI. The CDR3 consists of 15 residues. CDR3 nucleotide sequence: TGTGCCAGCAGTCCAAAGCCAGGGAGAATGGAGCCCCAGCATTTT. Residues: CASSPKPGRMEPQHF.